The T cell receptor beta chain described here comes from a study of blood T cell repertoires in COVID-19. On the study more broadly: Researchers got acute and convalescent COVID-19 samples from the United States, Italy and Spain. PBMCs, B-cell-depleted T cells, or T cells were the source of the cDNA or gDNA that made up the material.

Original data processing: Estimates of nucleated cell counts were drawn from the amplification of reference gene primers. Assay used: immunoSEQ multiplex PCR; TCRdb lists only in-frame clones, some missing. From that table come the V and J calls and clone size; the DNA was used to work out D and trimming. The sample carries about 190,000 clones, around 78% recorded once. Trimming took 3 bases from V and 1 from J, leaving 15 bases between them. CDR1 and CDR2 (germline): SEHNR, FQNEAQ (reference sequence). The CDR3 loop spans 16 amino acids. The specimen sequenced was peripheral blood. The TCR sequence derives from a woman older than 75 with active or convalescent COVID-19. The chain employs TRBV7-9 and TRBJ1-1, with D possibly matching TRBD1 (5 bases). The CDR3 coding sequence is TGTGCCAGCAGCTTTGGGACTGGGGCGGGGAACACTGAAGCTTTCTTT. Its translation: CASSFGTGAGNTEAFF.